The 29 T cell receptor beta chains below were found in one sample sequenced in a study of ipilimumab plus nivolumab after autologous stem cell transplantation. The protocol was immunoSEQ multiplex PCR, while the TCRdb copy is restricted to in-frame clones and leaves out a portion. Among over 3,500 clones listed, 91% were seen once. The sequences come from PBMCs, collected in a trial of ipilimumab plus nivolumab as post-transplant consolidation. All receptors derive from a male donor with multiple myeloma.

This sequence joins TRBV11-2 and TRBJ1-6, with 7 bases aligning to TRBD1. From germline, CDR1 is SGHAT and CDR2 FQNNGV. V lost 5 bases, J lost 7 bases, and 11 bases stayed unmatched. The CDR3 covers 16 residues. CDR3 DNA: TGTGCCAGCAGCCTCAACCCTGGGACAGTCAATTCACCCCTCCACTTT. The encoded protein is CASSLNPGTVNSPLHF.

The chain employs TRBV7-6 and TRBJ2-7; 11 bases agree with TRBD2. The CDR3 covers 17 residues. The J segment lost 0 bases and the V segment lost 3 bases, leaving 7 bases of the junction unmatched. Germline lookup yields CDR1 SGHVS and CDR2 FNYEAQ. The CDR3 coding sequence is TGTGCCAGCAGCTTTTCTAAGACTAGCGGGGACTCCTACGAGCAGTACTTC. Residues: CASSFSKTSGDSYEQYF.

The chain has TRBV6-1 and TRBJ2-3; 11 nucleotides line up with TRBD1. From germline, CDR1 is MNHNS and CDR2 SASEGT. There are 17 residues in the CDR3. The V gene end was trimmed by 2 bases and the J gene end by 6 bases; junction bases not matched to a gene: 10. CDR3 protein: CASSEFGQGAVSDTQYF. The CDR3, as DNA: TGTGCCAGCAGTGAATTTGGACAGGGGGCTGTGTCGGATACGCAGTATTTT.

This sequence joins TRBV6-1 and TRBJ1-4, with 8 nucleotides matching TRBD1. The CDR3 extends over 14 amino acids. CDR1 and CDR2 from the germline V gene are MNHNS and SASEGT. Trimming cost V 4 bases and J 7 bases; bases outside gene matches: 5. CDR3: CASSGWTGIEKLFF. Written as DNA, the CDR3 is TGTGCCAGCAGTGGATGGACAGGGATTGAAAAACTGTTTTTT.

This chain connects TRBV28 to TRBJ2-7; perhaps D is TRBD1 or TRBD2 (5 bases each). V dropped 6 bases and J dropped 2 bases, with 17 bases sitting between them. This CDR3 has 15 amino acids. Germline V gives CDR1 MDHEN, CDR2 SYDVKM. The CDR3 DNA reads TGTGCCAGCAGCGGACCGTGGGACCTAACCTACGAGCAGTACTTC. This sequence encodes CASSGPWDLTYEQYF.

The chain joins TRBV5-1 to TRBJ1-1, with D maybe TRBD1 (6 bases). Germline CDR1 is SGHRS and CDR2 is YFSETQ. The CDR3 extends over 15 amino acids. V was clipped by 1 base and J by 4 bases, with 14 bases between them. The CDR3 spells CASSLLGGTATEAFF. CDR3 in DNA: TGCGCCAGCAGCTTGTTAGGGGGAACGGCCACTGAAGCTTTCTTT. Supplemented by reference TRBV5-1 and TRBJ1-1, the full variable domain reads KAGVTQTPRYLIKTRGQQVTLSCSPISGHRSVSWYQQTPGQGLQFLFEYFSETQRNKGNFPGRFSGRQFSNSRSEMNVSTLELGDSALYLCASSLLGGTATEAFFGQGTRLTVV.

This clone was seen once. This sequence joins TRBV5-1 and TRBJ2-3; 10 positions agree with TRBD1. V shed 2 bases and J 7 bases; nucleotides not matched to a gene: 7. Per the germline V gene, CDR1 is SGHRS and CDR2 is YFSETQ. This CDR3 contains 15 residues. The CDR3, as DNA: TGCGCCAGCAGCTTAAAGACAGGGGGCGCGAATACGCAGTATTTT. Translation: CASSLKTGGANTQYF.

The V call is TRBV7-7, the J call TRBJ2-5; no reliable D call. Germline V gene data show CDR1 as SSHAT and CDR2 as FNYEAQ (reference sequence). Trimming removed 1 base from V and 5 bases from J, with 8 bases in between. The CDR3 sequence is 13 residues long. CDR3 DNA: TGTGCCAGCAGCTTAGATTGGGGTGAGACCCAGTACTTC. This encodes CASSLDWGETQYF.

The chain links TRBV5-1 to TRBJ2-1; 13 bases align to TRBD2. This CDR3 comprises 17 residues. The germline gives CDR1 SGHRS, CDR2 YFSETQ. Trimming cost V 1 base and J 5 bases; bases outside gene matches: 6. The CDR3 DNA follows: TGCGCCAGCAGCTTGCCGACTAGCGGGAGGCAAAACAATGAGCAGTTCTTC. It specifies CASSLPTSGRQNNEQFF.

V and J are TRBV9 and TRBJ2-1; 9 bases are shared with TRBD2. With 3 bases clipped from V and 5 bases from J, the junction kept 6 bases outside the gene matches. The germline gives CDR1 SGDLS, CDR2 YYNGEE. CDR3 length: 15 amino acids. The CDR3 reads CASSGPAGGDNEQFF. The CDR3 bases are TGTGCCAGCAGCGGACCAGCGGGAGGTGACAATGAGCAGTTCTTC.

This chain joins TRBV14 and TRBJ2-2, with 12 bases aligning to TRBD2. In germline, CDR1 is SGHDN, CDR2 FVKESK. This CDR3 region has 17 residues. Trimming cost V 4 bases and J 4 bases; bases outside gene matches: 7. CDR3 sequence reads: CASSRDRLAGVTGELFF. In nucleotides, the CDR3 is TGTGCCAGCAGCCGAGATAGACTAGCGGGAGTCACCGGGGAGCTGTTTTTT.

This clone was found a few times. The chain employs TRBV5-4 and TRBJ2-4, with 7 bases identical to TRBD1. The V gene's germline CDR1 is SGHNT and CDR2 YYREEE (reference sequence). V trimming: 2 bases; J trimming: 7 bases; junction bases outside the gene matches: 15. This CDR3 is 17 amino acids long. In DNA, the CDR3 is TGTGCCAGCAGCTTTTTAACGGCCAAGACAGGGAGCAACATTCAGTACTTC. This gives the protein CASSFLTAKTGSNIQYF.

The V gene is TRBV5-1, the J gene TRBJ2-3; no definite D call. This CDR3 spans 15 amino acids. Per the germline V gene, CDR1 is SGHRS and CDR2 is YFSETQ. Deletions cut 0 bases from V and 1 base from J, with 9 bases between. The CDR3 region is CASSLVVPGTDTQYF. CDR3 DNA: TGCGCCAGCAGCTTGGTTGTCCCTGGCACAGATACGCAGTATTTT.

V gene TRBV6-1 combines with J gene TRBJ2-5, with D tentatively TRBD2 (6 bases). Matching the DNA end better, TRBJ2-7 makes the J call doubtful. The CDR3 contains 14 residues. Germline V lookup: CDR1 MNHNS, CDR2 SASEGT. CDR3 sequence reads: CASSHGGHSYEQYF. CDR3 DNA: TGTGCCAGCAGCCACGGGGGTCATTCCTACGAGCAGTACTTC.

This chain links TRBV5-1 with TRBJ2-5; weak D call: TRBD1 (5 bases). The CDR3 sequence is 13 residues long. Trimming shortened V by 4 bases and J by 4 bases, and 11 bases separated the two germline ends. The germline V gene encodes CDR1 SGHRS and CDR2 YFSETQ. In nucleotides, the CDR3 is TGCGCCAGCAGCGAAACAGGCGCAGAGACCCAGTACTTC. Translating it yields CASSETGAETQYF.

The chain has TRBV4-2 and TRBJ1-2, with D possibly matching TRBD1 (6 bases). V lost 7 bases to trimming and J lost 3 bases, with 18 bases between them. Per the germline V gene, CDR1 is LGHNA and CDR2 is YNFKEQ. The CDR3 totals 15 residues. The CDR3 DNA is TGTGCCAGCACCTCGGAGGGGGGCCGGGACTATGGCTACACCTTC. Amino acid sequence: CASTSEGGRDYGYTF.

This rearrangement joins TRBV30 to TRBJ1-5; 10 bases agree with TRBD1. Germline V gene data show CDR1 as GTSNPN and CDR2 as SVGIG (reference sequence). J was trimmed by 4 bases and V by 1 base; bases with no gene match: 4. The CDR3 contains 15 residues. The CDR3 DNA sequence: TGTGCCTGGAGTGGGGACAGGGGTGGAAATCAGCCCCAGCATTTT. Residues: CAWSGDRGGNQPQHF. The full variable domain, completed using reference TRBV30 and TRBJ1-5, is SQTIHQWPATLVQPVGSPLSLECTVEGTSNPNLYWYRQAAGRGLQLLFYSVGIGQISSEVPQNLSASRPQDRQFILSSKKLLLSDSGFYLCAWSGDRGGNQPQHFGDGTRLSIL.

CDR3 protein: CASSLRSAGANVLTF. The CDR3 DNA sequence: TGTGCCAGCAGTCTCAGGTCTGCTGGGGCCAACGTCCTGACTTTC. V gene TRBV6-5 combines with J gene TRBJ2-6, with no clear D. V gave up 5 bases and J gave up 2 bases, with 10 bases separating them. The CDR3 totals 15 residues. Germline CDR1 reads MNHEY; CDR2 reads SVGAGI.

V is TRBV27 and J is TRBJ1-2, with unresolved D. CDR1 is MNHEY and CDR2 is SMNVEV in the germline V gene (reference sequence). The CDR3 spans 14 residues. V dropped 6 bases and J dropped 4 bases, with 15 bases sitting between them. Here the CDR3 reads CASSPKGPLYGYTF. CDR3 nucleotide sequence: TGTGCCAGCAGCCCAAAGGGCCCTCTCTATGGCTACACCTTC.

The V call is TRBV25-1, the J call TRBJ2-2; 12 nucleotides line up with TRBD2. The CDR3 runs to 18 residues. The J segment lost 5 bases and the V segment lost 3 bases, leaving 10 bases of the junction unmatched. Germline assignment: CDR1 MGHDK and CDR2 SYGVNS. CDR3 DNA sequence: TGTGCCAGCAGTGATCCCCCTAGCGGGAGGGCCGATACCGGGGAGCTGTTTTTT. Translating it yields CASSDPPSGRADTGELFF.

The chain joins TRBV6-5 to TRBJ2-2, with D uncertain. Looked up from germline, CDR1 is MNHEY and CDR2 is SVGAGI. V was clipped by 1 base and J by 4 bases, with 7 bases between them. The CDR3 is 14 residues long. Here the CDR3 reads CASSYYGRTGELFF. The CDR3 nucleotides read TGTGCCAGCAGTTACTACGGGCGCACCGGGGAGCTGTTTTTT.

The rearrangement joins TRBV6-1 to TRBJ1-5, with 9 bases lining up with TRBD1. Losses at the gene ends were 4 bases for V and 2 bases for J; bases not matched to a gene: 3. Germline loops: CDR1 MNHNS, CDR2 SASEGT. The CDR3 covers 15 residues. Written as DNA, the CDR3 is TGTGCCAGCAGTGGGACAGGGGTCGGCAATCAGCCCCAGCATTTT. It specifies CASSGTGVGNQPQHF.

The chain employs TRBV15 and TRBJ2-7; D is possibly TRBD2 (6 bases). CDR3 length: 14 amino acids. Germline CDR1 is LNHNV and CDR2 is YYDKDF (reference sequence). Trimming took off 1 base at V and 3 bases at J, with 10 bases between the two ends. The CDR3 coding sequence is TGTGCCACCAGCAGAGCGGGTAGCGGCTACGAGCAGTACTTC. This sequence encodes CATSRAGSGYEQYF.

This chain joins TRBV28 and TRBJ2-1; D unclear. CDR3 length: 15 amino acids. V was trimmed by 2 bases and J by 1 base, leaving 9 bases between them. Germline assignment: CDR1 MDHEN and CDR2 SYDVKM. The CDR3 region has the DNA TGTGCCAGCAGTTTAAACCCCAAGTCCTACAATGAGCAGTTCTTC. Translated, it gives CASSLNPKSYNEQFF.

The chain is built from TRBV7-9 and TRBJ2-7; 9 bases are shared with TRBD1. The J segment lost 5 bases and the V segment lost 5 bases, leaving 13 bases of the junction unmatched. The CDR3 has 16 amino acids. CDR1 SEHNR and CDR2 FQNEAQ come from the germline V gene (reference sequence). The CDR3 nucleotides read TGTGCCAGCAGCCAGTGGGGGGGACAGGGTGTCGACGAGCAGTACTTC. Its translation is CASSQWGGQGVDEQYF.

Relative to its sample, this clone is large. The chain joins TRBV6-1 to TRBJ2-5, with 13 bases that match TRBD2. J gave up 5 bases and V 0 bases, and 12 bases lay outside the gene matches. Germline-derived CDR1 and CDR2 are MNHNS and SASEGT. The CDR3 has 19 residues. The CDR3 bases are TGTGCCAGCAGTGAAGCGACTAGCGGGAGGTCTTCAGGGCGGGAGACCCAGTACTTC. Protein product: CASSEATSGRSSGRETQYF.

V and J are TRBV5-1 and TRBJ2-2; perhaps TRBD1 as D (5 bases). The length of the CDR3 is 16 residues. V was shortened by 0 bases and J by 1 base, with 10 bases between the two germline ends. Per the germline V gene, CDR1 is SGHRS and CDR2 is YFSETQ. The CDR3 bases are TGCGCCAGCAGCTTGGTGGGGCCTGGGAACACCGGGGAGCTGTTTTTT. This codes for CASSLVGPGNTGELFF.

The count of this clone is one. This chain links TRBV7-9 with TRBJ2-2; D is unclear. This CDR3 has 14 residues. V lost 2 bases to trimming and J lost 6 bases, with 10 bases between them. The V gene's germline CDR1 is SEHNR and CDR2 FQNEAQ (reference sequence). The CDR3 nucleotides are TGTGCCAGCAGCTTATCCTTTTATCCCGGGGAGCTGTTTTTT. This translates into CASSLSFYPGELFF.

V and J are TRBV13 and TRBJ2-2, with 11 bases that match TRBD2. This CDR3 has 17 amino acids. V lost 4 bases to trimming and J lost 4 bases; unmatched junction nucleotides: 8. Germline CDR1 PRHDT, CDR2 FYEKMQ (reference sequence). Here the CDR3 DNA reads TGTGCCAGCAGCTCTGCCCTAGCGGGAGGCGGCACCGGGGAGCTGTTTTTT. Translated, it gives CASSSALAGGGTGELFF.